The sequence of this T cell receptor beta chain was determined in a study of blood T cells in healthy people across ages. Findings and limits, study-wide: Diversity figures based on one million T cells were deemed too low.

The use of a sample-barcoded 5' primer and a J-beta primer mix characterized a second PCR of about 7 to 12 cycles. MiXCR was run by TCRdb on the 5' RACE reads, yielding one entry per CDR3 protein. The data show approximately 850,000 distinct CDR3 sequences, with under 45% seen just once and about 19% held by the top ten. The V segment lost 2 bases and the J segment 5 bases; nucleotides outside the gene matches: 11. The CDR3 is 16 amino acids. CDR1 is SGDLS and CDR2 is YYNGEE in the germline V gene. About this clonotype: Its antigen is unidentified.

This rearrangement joins TRBV9 to TRBJ2-5, with 8 bases aligning to TRBD2. Sequenced input: blood. This TCR came from a man in his sixties in good health. The chain's CDR3 is CASSVTTGTSAETQYF. The DNA for the CDR3 is TGTGCCAGCAGCGTCACGACCGGGACTAGTGCGGAGACCCAGTACTTC.